This entry features one TCR beta chain sequence. Its antigen remains unknown. This may arise from a read error, as a much more abundant clone is one base away. As for time point: newly diagnosed GD, antithyroid drugs for less than 3 months. Following extraction of RNA from PBMCs, that RNA was used to make the TCR library. These data originate in a study of regulatory T cells in long-lasting Graves disease. Study-wide background: Antithyroid drug exposure in newly diagnosed Graves' patients had lasted under 3 months. Study-wide results and limits: Persistent cases favored TRBV28, TRBJ1-2 and TRBJ2-5.

Library construction for TCR beta used iRepertoire HTBI primers and Arm-PCR of CDR3 regions. TCRdb reanalysed the multiplex PCR reads using MiXCR and keeps one entry per CDR3 protein. Seen here are some 500,000 distinct CDR3 sequences, roughly 12% observed once, and the top ten hold about 9.1%. Germline loops: CDR1 SGHAT, CDR2 FQNNGV. With 5 bases clipped from V and 4 bases from J, the junction kept 7 bases outside the gene matches. CDR3 size: 15 residues. These data also formed part of another study, on T cells in Graves' hyperthyroidism and ophthalmopathy. As reported in that work: Reasons for excluding patients were uncontrolled infection, other autoimmune disease, pregnancy or lactation.

V and J are TRBV11-2 and TRBJ2-7, with TRBD1 identical over 11 bases. Source: peripheral blood mononuclear cells (PBMCs), taken at new diagnosis, from a patient treated with antithyroid drugs. This TCR derives from a man younger than 40 with Graves disease. The CDR3 bases are TGTGCCAGCAGCCGAACAGGACAGGGGGCTTACGAGCAGTACTTC. Translated: CASSRTGQGAYEQYF.